The clone carrying this TCR beta chain appeared once. This entry comes from a study of chemoradiotherapy in HPV16-positive cancers. Repeated repertoire sampling spanned the course of chemoradiotherapy. Data came from immunoSEQ multiplex PCR; TCRdb stores just in-frame clones and leaves some out. The repertoire holds a few thousand clones, with roughly 90% as singletons. CDR3 length: 15 amino acids. Germline loops: CDR1 LNHDA, CDR2 SQIVND (reference sequence). Between the trimmed V and J ends, which lost 10 bases and 5 bases, there was a span of 21 bases. Specimen: tumor tissue, collected from a patient who underwent chemoradiotherapy. This clonotype was obtained from a human donor with HPV-associated anogenital cancer. The chain carries TRBV19 and TRBJ2-1, with TRBD1 as a possible D gene (6 bases). CDR3 in DNA: TGTGCCACCCAGGACAGCGGTAGGTCTAACAATGAGCAGTTCTTC. Protein product: CATQDSGRSNNEQFF. The variable domain in full, with the rest retrieved from reference TRBV19 and TRBJ2-1, is DGGITQSPKYLFRKEGQNVTLSCEQNLNHDAMYWYRQDPGQGLRLIYYSQIVNDFQKGDIAEGYSVSREKKESFPLTVTSAQKNPTAFYLCATQDSGRSNNEQFFGPGTRLTVL.